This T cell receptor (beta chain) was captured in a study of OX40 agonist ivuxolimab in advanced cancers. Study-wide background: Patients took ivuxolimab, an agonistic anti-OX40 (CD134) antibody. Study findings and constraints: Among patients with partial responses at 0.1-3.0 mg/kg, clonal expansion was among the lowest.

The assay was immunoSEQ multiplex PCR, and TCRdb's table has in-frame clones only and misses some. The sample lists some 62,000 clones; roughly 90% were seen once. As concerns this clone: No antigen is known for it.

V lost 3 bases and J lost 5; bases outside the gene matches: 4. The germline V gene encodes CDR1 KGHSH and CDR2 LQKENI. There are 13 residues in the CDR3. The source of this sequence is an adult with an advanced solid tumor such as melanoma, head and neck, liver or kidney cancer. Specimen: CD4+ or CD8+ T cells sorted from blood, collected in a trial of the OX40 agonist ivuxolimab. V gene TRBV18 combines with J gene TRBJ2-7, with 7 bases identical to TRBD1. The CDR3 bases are TGTGCCAGCTCACCGGGACAGCTAAACGAGCAGTACTTC. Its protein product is CASSPGQLNEQYF. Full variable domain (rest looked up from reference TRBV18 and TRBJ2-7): NAGVMQNPRHLVRRRGQEARLRCSPMKGHSHVYWYRQLPEEGLKFMVYLQKENIIDESGMPKERFSAEFPKEGPSILRIQQVVRGDSAAYFCASSPGQLNEQYFGPGTRLTVT.